Included here is one T cell receptor (beta chain) sequence, with context. This entry belongs to a study of blood T cell repertoires in COVID-19. Study-level background: Sources were T cells, B-cell-depleted T cells, or PBMCs; the material itself was cDNA or gDNA.

Sequencing used immunoSEQ multiplex PCR; TCRdb keeps in-frame clones, though not all of them. This table has 65,000 to 70,000 clones, 86% appearing once. Germline lookup yields CDR1 SGHAT and CDR2 FQDESV (reference sequence). V lost 0 bases and J lost 7, with 18 bases in between. The CDR3 loop spans 16 amino acids. The material sequenced was peripheral blood. The V and J genes are TRBV11-1 and TRBJ2-5, with D perhaps matching TRBD1 (6 bases). This sequence was found in a man aged 50 to 60 with acute or convalescent COVID-19. The CDR3 region has the DNA TGTGCCAGCAGCTTAGCGCAGGGGTATGGAGGAGGGACCCAGTACTTC. Translating gives CASSLAQGYGGGTQYF.